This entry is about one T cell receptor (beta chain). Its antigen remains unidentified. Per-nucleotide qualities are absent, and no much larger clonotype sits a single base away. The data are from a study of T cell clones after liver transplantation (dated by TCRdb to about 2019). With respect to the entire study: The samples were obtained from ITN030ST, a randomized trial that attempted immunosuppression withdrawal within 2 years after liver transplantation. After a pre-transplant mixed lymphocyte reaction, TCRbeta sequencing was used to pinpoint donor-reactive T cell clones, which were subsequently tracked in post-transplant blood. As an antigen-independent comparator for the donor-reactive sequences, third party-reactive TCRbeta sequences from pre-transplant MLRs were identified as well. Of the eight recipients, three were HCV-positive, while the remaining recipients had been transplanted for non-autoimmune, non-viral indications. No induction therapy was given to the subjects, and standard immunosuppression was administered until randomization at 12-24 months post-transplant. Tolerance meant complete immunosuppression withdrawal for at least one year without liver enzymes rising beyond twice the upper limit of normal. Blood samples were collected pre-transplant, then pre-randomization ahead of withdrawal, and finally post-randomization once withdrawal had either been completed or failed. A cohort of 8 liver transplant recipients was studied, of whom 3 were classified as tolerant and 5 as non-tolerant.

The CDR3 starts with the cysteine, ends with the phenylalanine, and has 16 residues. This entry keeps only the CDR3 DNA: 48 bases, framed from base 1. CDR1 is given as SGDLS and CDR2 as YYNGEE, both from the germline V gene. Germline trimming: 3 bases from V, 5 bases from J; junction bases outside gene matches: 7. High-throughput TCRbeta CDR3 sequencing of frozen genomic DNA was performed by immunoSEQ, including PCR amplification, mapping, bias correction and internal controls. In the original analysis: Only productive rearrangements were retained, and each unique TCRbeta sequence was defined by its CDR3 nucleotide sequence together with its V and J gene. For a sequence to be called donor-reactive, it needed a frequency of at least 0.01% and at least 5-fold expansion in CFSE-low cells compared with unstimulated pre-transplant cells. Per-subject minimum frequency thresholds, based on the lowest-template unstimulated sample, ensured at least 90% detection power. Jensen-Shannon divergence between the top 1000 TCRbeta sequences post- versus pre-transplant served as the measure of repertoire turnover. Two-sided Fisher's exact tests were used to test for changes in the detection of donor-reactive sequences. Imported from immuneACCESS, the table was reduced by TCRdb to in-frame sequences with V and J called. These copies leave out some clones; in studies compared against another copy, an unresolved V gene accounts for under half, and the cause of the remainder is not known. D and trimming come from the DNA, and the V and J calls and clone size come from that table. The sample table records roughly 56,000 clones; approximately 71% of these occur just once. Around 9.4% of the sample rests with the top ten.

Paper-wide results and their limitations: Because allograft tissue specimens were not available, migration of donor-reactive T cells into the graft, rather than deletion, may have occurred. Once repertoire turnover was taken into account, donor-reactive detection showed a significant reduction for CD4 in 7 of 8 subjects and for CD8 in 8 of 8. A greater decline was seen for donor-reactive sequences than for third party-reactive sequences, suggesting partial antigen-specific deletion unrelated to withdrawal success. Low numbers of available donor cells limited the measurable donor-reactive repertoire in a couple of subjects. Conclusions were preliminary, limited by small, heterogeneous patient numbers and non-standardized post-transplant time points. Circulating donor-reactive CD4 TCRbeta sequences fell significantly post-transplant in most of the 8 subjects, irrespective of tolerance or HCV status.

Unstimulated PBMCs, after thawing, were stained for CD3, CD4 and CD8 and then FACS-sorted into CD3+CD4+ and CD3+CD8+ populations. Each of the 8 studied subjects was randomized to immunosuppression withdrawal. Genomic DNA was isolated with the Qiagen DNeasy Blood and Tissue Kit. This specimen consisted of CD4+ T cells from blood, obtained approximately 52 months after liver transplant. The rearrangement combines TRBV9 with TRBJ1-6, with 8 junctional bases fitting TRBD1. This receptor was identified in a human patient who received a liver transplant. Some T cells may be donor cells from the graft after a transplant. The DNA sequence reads TGTGCCAGCAGCGAGGGGGCAGGGGGCGATAATTCACCCCTCCACTTT. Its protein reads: CASSEGAGGDNSPLHF.